This T cell receptor (beta chain) derives from a study of cytomegalovirus exposure and HLA in healthy donors. In the study overall: There were 88 million or so unique TCRs (from HLA-typed donors) in an early data release.

Trimming removed 2 bases at V and 0 bases at J, with 5 bases between. CDR3 length equals 13 residues. The germline gives CDR1 SGHDT, CDR2 YYEEEE. PCR employed 60 Vbeta and 13 Jbeta primers. Data came from immunoSEQ multiplex PCR; TCRdb stores just in-frame clones and leaves some out. The repertoire holds 150,000 to 200,000 clones, with over 70% as singletons. In the case of this clone: What it binds is not known. Other DNA sequences in the same sample also yield this CDR3.

Regarding the study as a whole: The productive fraction for most TCR beta V segments was about 90% or about 30% in an earlier analysis. With DRB1 most and HLA-C fewest, TCR association rates differed between HLA loci in a later analysis. In a later analysis, several top co-occurrence clusters appeared linked to parvovirus B19, influenza, CMV and Epstein-Barr virus.

The rearrangement uses TRBV5-6 and TRBJ1-1; D unclear. The sequence came from a male donor in good health and CMV-seropositive. Sample: PBMCs. CDR3 nucleotides: TGTGCCAGCAGCTTTACGGTGAACACTGAAGCTTTCTTT. Its translation: CASSFTVNTEAFF. The complete variable domain, with remaining parts taken from reference TRBV5-6 and TRBJ1-1, reads DAGVTQSPTHLIKTRGQQVTLRCSPKSGHDTVSWYQQALGQGPQFIFQYYEEEERQRGNFPDRFSGHQFPNYSSELNVNALLLGDSALYLCASSFTVNTEAFFGQGTRLTVV.